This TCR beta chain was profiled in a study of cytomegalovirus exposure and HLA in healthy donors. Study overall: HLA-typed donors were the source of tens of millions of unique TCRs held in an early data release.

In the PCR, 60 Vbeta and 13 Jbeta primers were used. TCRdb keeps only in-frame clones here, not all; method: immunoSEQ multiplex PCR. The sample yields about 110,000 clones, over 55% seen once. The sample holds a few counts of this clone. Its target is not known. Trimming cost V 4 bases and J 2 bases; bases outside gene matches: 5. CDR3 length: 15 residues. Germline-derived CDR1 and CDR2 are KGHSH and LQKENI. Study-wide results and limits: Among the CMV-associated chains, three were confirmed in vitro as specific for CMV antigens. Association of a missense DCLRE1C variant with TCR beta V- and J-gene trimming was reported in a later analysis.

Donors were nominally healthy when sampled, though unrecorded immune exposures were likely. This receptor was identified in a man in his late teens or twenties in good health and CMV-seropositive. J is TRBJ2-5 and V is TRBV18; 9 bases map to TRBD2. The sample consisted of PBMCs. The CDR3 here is CASSRSSGAQETQYF. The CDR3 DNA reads TGTGCCAGCTCACGATCTAGCGGGGCGCAAGAGACCCAGTACTTC. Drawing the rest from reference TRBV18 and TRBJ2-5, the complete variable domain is NAGVMQNPRHLVRRRGQEARLRCSPMKGHSHVYWYRQLPEEGLKFMVYLQKENIIDESGMPKERFSAEFPKEGPSILRIQQVVRGDSAAYFCASSRSSGAQETQYFGPGTRLLVL.